These 30 T cell receptor beta chains came from one sample sequenced in a study of CD8+ T cells in alopecia areata. Described treatment: oral pan-JAK inhibitor, 5-10 mg twice daily. Extracted RNA was reverse transcribed into cDNA, the sequencing template. Sequencing used immunoSEQ multiplex PCR; TCRdb keeps in-frame clones, though not all of them. Among some 180,000 clones listed, about 53% were seen once. The starting material was CD8+ T cells sorted from blood, obtained at week 24, from a patient treated with tofacitinib. All receptors come from a human donor with alopecia areata.

DNA for the CDR3: TGTGCCAGCAGCAAGACTAGCGGGGGGAGTTTATACGAGCAGTACTTC. Translated: CASSKTSGGSLYEQYF. The chain has TRBV2 and TRBJ2-7; 13 bases line up with TRBD2. The CDR3 consists of 16 residues. Germline loops: CDR1 SNHLY, CDR2 FYNNEI. With V trimmed by 6 bases and J by 4 bases, 9 bases remained unmatched. The whole variable domain, remainder taken from reference TRBV2 and TRBJ2-7, is EPEVTQTPSHQVTQMGQEVILRCVPISNHLYFYWYRQILGQKVEFLVSFYNNEISEKSEIFDDQFSVERPDGSNFTLKIRSTKLEDSAMYFCASSKTSGGSLYEQYFGPGTRLTVT.

The genes are TRBV28 and TRBJ2-5; 11 positions agree with TRBD2. Germline-derived CDR1 and CDR2 are MDHEN and SYDVKM. V shed 8 bases, J shed 3 bases, and the junction held 5 bases outside the gene matches. The CDR3 consists of 14 residues. CDR3 DNA: TGTGCCAGCGGTAGCGGGGGGGGAGAAGAGACCCAGTACTTC. Translated: CASGSGGGEETQYF.

V gene TRBV2 combines with J gene TRBJ1-2; 8 bases map to TRBD1. Germline trimming cut 3 bases from V and 0 bases from J; bases unmatched to any gene: 9. Germline V CDR1 and CDR2: SNHLY, FYNNEI. This CDR3 has 17 residues. The CDR3 bases are TGTGCCAGCAGTGAGTGGACAGGGATCATTACTAACTATGGCTACACCTTC. This codes for CASSEWTGIITNYGYTF.

The gene calls are TRBV25-1 and TRBJ1-3; D may be TRBD1 (5 bases). Germline CDR1 MGHDK, CDR2 SYGVNS. CDR3 length: 14 amino acids. The germline V and J ends were trimmed by 3 bases and 3 bases, with 9 bases remaining between them. The CDR3 DNA reads TGTGCCAGCAGTGACCAGGGAGGTGGAAACACCATATATTTT. It specifies CASSDQGGGNTIYF.

This rearrangement joins TRBV14 to TRBJ1-6, with D unclear. CDR3 length: 15 residues. Germline V gene data show CDR1 as SGHDN and CDR2 as FVKESK. V was trimmed by 1 base and J by 8 bases, leaving 12 bases between them. In nucleotides, the CDR3 is TGTGCCAGCAGCCAAGTTGTGGGCTCTTATTCACCCCTCCACTTT. This sequence encodes CASSQVVGSYSPLHF.

The J gene is TRBJ1-2, the V gene TRBV27; 8 nucleotides align to TRBD1. The germline gives CDR1 MNHEY, CDR2 SMNVEV (reference sequence). This CDR3 spans 19 amino acids. Unmatched junction bases numbered 18, after V lost 4 bases and J lost 2 bases. CDR3 DNA: TGTGCCAGCAGTTATACTCTCCCGGGACAGGTCGGATTAAACTATGGCTACACCTTC. It encodes CASSYTLPGQVGLNYGYTF.

This clone was counted between two and nine times. V gene TRBV11-2 combines with J gene TRBJ1-1; perhaps TRBD1 as D (5 bases). CDR3 length: 17 residues. Germline V gene data show CDR1 as SGHAT and CDR2 as FQNNGV. The V gene lost 1 base and the J gene lost 0 bases, with 15 bases spanning the gap. The CDR3 DNA sequence: TGTGCCAGCAGCTTAGCGGGACGGAGTTCAATGAACACTGAAGCTTTCTTT. Its translation is CASSLAGRSSMNTEAFF.

This chain links TRBV2 with TRBJ1-1; TRBD1 agrees at 7 bases. Trimming took 7 bases from V and 6 from J; bases not matched to a gene: 8. The CDR3 extends over 13 amino acids. Per the germline V gene, CDR1 is SNHLY and CDR2 is FYNNEI. The CDR3 region has the DNA TGTGCCAGCAATCCTACAGGGGCCCCTGAAGCTTTCTTT. Protein sequence: CASNPTGAPEAFF.

This clone appeared a few times. V and J are TRBV25-1 and TRBJ1-4; D call uncertain. This CDR3 is built from 14 residues. Germline lookup yields CDR1 MGHDK and CDR2 SYGVNS. The germline V and J ends were trimmed by 6 bases and 4 bases, with 12 bases remaining between them. The CDR3: CASSFRAGNEKLFF. Written as DNA, the CDR3 is TGTGCCAGCAGCTTCCGGGCCGGTAATGAAAAACTGTTTTTT.

This chain links TRBV11-2 with TRBJ1-2; 8 bases map to TRBD1. V shed 2 bases, J shed 4 bases, and the junction held 9 bases outside the gene matches. CDR3 size: 16 residues. Germline V gene sequence: CDR1 SGHAT, CDR2 FQNNGV. CDR3 nucleotide sequence: TGTGCCAGCAGCTTAAGGTTACAGGGGGAAGGCTATGGCTACACCTTC. Protein: CASSLRLQGEGYGYTF.

J is TRBJ2-7 and V is TRBV2; the match to TRBD2 covers 9 bases. CDR1 is SNHLY, CDR2 FYNNEI, per germline. The J segment lost 0 bases and the V segment lost 3 bases, leaving 3 bases of the junction unmatched. CDR3 length: 15 residues. CDR3 protein: CASSEIAGASYEQYF. Written as DNA, the CDR3 is TGTGCCAGCAGTGAGATAGCGGGGGCCTCCTACGAGCAGTACTTC.

The rearrangement joins TRBV19 to TRBJ1-1; D not resolved. The CDR3 covers 14 residues. CDR1 and CDR2 from the germline V gene are LNHDA and SQIVND (reference sequence). Deletions cut 4 bases from V and 0 bases from J, with 9 bases between. The DNA for the CDR3 is TGTGCCAGTAGTAAGCCCGCGATGAACACTGAAGCTTTCTTT. Its protein is CASSKPAMNTEAFF.

The chain is built from TRBV30 and TRBJ2-7; unclear D gene. With 2 bases removed from V and 1 base from J, the gap between germline ends came to 6 bases. Germline V CDR1 and CDR2: GTSNPN, SVGIG (reference sequence). There are 12 residues in the CDR3. This CDR3 is CAWSTTSYEQYF. The CDR3 nucleotides read TGTGCCTGGAGTACTACGTCCTACGAGCAGTACTTC.

The chain joins TRBV19 to TRBJ1-1, with D hard to call. The J call may be wrong; the DNA end is better matched by TRBJ2-3. This CDR3 has 10 amino acids. Germline assignment: CDR1 LNHDA and CDR2 SQIVND (reference sequence). CDR3 protein: CASSRGRQYF. DNA for the CDR3: TGTGCCAGTAGCCGTGGGCGACAGTATTTT.

This chain joins TRBV4-3 and TRBJ2-7, with a weak D call TRBD1 (5 bases). V gave up 1 base and J gave up 2 bases, with 9 bases separating them. The CDR3 extends over 14 amino acids. In germline, CDR1 is LGHNA, CDR2 YSLEER. Here the CDR3 reads CASSQVQGAYEQYF. The CDR3 nucleotides are TGCGCCAGCAGCCAAGTTCAGGGTGCCTACGAGCAGTACTTC.

This clone has only one observation. The chain uses TRBV2 and TRBJ2-2; 7 bases line up with TRBD1. Germline CDR1 reads SNHLY; CDR2 reads FYNNEI. The CDR3 loop spans 14 amino acids. After removal of 4 bases from V and 16 bases from J, the junction contained 15 bases not matched to a gene. The CDR3 here is CASSGDRPGSWGFF. In DNA, the CDR3 is TGTGCCAGCAGTGGGGACAGACCGGGGAGCTGGGGGTTTTTT.

The chain recombines TRBV9 with TRBJ2-6, with D possibly TRBD1 on 5 matching bases. V was trimmed by 3 bases and J by 4 bases, leaving 11 bases between them. The CDR3 has 15 amino acids. Per germline, CDR1 SGDLS and CDR2 YYNGEE. CDR3 nucleotide sequence: TGTGCCAGCAGCGGAAACAGGTTAGGGGCCAACGTCCTGACTTTC. Translated: CASSGNRLGANVLTF.

The rearrangement links TRBV2 to TRBJ1-2; 9 positions match TRBD1. This CDR3 is 13 amino acids long. V lost 6 bases, J lost 4 bases, and 3 bases stayed unmatched. From germline, CDR1 is SNHLY and CDR2 FYNNEI. CDR3 DNA: TGTGCCAGCAGGGACAGGGGCTTCTATGGCTACACCTTC. Protein sequence: CASRDRGFYGYTF.

Worth noting for this clone: The sample carries other DNA sequences with the same CDR3. This chain joins TRBV4-3 and TRBJ2-7, with 7 bases fitting TRBD1. Germline lookup yields CDR1 LGHNA and CDR2 YSLEER. CDR3 length: 13 amino acids. Trimming cost V 0 bases and J 4 bases; bases outside gene matches: 0. Here the CDR3 reads CASSQEQGYEQYF. The CDR3 DNA sequence: TGCGCCAGCAGCCAAGAACAGGGGTACGAGCAGTACTTC.

The chain couples TRBV7-9 to TRBJ2-7; TRBD1 agrees at 9 bases. Germline CDR1 is SEHNR and CDR2 is FQNEAQ (reference sequence). The length of the CDR3 is 14 residues. Trimming removed 4 bases from V and 2 bases from J; junction bases left unmatched: 3. The CDR3 DNA follows: TGTGCCAGCAGCTCCGGGACAGGGACCTACGAGCAGTACTTC. The encoded protein is CASSSGTGTYEQYF.

At least ten counts were recorded for this clone. The chain couples TRBV27 to TRBJ2-7; D is unclear. This CDR3 has 14 residues. V lost 6 bases, J lost 0 bases, and 12 bases lay in between. Per the germline V gene, CDR1 is MNHEY and CDR2 is SMNVEV (reference sequence). CDR3 in amino acids: CASSLARSSYEQYF. Written as DNA, the CDR3 is TGTGCCAGCAGCCTGGCACGGAGCTCCTACGAGCAGTACTTC.

The V call is TRBV5-6, the J call TRBJ1-2; TRBD1 aligns across 9 bases. V gave up 2 bases and J gave up 0 bases; unmatched junction bases: 2. Germline CDR1 SGHDT, CDR2 YYEEEE. CDR3 size: 15 residues. The CDR3 protein is CASSLQGAPNYGYTF. CDR3 DNA sequence: TGTGCCAGCAGCTTACAGGGGGCGCCTAACTATGGCTACACCTTC.

CDR3 sequence: CASSPQGPPNTEAFF. The DNA for the CDR3 is TGTGCCAGCAGCCCCCAGGGACCGCCGAACACTGAAGCTTTCTTT. The chain recombines TRBV6-5 with TRBJ1-1; D may be TRBD1 (5 bases). Germline CDR1 reads MNHEY; CDR2 reads SVGAGI. The CDR3 loop spans 15 amino acids. Trimming took 6 bases from V and 1 from J, leaving 15 bases between them.

The J gene is TRBJ1-5, the V gene TRBV9; 8 positions match TRBD1. CDR1 and CDR2 (germline): SGDLS, YYNGEE. CDR3 length: 15 amino acids. J was trimmed by 6 bases and V by 4 bases; bases with no gene match: 9. The CDR3 DNA is TGTGCCAGCAGCCCAGGACAGGGTCTGGGTCAGCCCCAGCATTTT. This encodes CASSPGQGLGQPQHF.

The rearrangement links TRBV14 to TRBJ1-1; TRBD1 is a possible D gene (6 bases). CDR3 size: 14 residues. Germline V gene sequence: CDR1 SGHDN, CDR2 FVKESK. The V end lost 6 bases, the J end lost 1 base, and 12 bases lay between the germline ends. The CDR3 loop reads CASRATGKNTEAFF. DNA for the CDR3: TGTGCCAGCAGAGCGACAGGAAAGAACACTGAAGCTTTCTTT. The entire variable domain, with the rest obtained from reference TRBV14 and TRBJ1-1, is as follows: EAGVTQFPSHSVIEKGQTVTLRCDPISGHDNLYWYRRVMGKEIKFLLHFVKESKQDESGMPNNRFLAERTGGTYSTLKVQPAELEDSGVYFCASRATGKNTEAFFGQGTRLTVV.

This chain connects TRBV25-1 to TRBJ1-4; D not certain. CDR3 length equals 16 residues. The ends were cut back, 5 bases at V and 8 bases at J, with 21 bases in the middle. Germline V gene data show CDR1 as MGHDK and CDR2 as SYGVNS. The CDR3 region is CASSPLHDTVREKLFF. For the CDR3, the DNA is TGTGCCAGCAGTCCCCTGCATGACACGGTGAGGGAAAAACTGTTTTTT.

To note about this clone: Other DNA sequences from this sample encode an identical CDR3 as well. The CDR3 DNA follows: TGCGCCAGCAGCCAAGATGGATCCTACGAGCAGTACTTC. This sequence encodes CASSQDGSYEQYF. The gene calls are TRBV4-1 and TRBJ2-7; no clear D gene. V lost 0 bases to trimming and J lost 1 base, with 4 bases between them. The CDR3 loop spans 13 amino acids. From germline, CDR1 is MGHRA and CDR2 YSYEKL.

The chain couples TRBV29-1 to TRBJ1-2; D is unclear. In germline, CDR1 is SQVTM, CDR2 ANQGSEA. This CDR3 is built from 13 residues. V lost 8 bases and J 5 bases, leaving 18 bases between the germline ends. The chain's CDR3 is CSIVDQESYGYTF. CDR3 coding DNA: TGCAGCATTGTCGACCAGGAATCGTATGGCTACACCTTC.

This clone was detected only a few times. The V and J genes are TRBV5-1 and TRBJ2-7; weak D call: TRBD1 (5 bases). V lost 0 bases and J 2 bases, leaving 9 bases between the germline ends. Germline assignment: CDR1 SGHRS and CDR2 YFSETQ. The CDR3 spans 14 residues. The CDR3 bases are TGCGCCAGCAGCTTGGACGACAGAGCCTACGAGCAGTACTTC. Amino acid sequence: CASSLDDRAYEQYF.

The V gene is TRBV2, the J gene TRBJ2-1, with 9 bases fitting TRBD2. The ends lost 7 bases at V and 7 bases at J; junction bases unmatched: 11. This CDR3 has 15 residues. The germline V gene encodes CDR1 SNHLY and CDR2 FYNNEI. Here the CDR3 reads CASILGGGAWNEQFF. The CDR3 nucleotides read TGTGCCAGCATCTTAGGCGGGGGGGCCTGGAATGAGCAGTTCTTC.